This T cell receptor (beta chain) was recovered during a study of blood T cells in healthy people across ages. Notes on the study in general: Roughly linearly, TCR beta diversity per million T cells fell as age increased. Nothing was known about donor CMV status, and this possibly confounded expanded clonotype changes.

To note about this clonotype: Its antigen is unknown.

CDR3 length equals 15 residues. The V end lost 0 bases, the J end lost 4 bases, and 16 bases lay between the germline ends. The germline V gene has CDR1 DFQATT and CDR2 SNEGSKA (reference sequence). Primers used in a second PCR of roughly 6 to 12 cycles were a sample-barcoded 5' primer and a J-beta primer mix. Each cDNA molecule, via a template-switch adaptor with 12 random nucleotides, was tagged. In TCRdb, the 5' RACE reads were re-called with MiXCR into one record per CDR3 protein. The profile shows around 800,000 distinct CDR3 sequences, roughly 44% of them singletons. The sequenced sample consisted of blood. This chain joins TRBV20-1 and TRBJ2-7, with D possibly being TRBD1 (6 bases). This receptor was identified in a man aged 55 to 69 in good health. CDR3 in DNA: TGCAGTGCTAGAGATAGGGCAGGGGTCACTTACGAGCAGTACTTC. Its protein is CSARDRAGVTYEQYF.